The 18 T cell receptor beta chains below come from one sample, sequenced in a study of PD-L1 blockade in urothelial cancer. Time point: pretreatment peripheral blood. TCRdb keeps only in-frame clones here, not all; method: immunoSEQ multiplex PCR. Of 85,000 to 95,000 clones in the sample, almost 90% were seen once. The specimen was PBMCs, collected around atezolizumab (anti-PD-L1) treatment. These receptors all stem from a man aged 55 to 69 with urothelial cancer.

The rearrangement links TRBV27 to TRBJ2-7, with TRBD2 as a possible D gene (6 bases). The V gene lost 4 bases and the J gene lost 0 bases, with 16 bases spanning the gap. Germline CDR1 and CDR2: MNHEY and SMNVEV (reference sequence). The CDR3 spans 16 residues. The CDR3 loop reads CASSWGDTRSSYEQYF. DNA for the CDR3: TGTGCCAGCAGTTGGGGGGATACTCGAAGCTCCTACGAGCAGTACTTC.

The rearrangement joins TRBV5-1 to TRBJ2-3; 10 bases align to TRBD2. The CDR3 runs to 16 residues. J lost 0 bases, V lost 4 bases, and 5 bases had no gene match. The germline CDR1 and CDR2 sequences are SGHRS and YFSETQ. The CDR3 region is CASSPTSGYSTDTQYF. Written as DNA, the CDR3 is TGCGCCAGCAGCCCGACTAGCGGGTATAGCACAGATACGCAGTATTTT.

The chain links TRBV4-1 to TRBJ1-4; D may be TRBD1 (5 bases). The CDR3 extends over 16 amino acids. CDR1 is MGHRA, CDR2 YSYEKL, per germline. Deletions cut 1 base from V and 5 bases from J, with 14 bases between. Written as DNA, the CDR3 is TGCGCCAGCAGCCAAGTTAATCAGGGCCTCAATGAAAAACTGTTTTTT. It yields the protein CASSQVNQGLNEKLFF.

This sequence joins TRBV7-2 and TRBJ2-3, with D tentatively TRBD2 (5 bases). The CDR3 runs to 14 residues. V was trimmed by 4 bases and J by 6 bases, leaving 14 bases between them. Looked up from germline, CDR1 is SGHTA and CDR2 is FQGNSA. CDR3 protein: CASSSMPWRDTQYF. In DNA form, the CDR3 reads TGTGCCAGCAGCTCGATGCCGTGGAGGGATACGCAGTATTTT.

V usage is TRBV29-1 and J usage is TRBJ2-5; 7 bases map to TRBD1. This CDR3 has 13 amino acids. Germline loops: CDR1 SQVTM, CDR2 ANQGSEA. After removal of 5 bases from V and 5 bases from J, the junction contained 8 bases not matched to a gene. The CDR3 loop reads CSVKTGLGETQYF. The CDR3 nucleotides read TGCAGCGTTAAGACAGGGCTTGGGGAGACCCAGTACTTC.

J is TRBJ2-7 and V is TRBV7-8; TRBD2 might be the D (7 bases). This CDR3 spans 15 amino acids. Germline-derived CDR1 and CDR2 are SGHVS and FQNEAQ. V was clipped by 1 base and J by 8 bases, with 18 bases between them. The CDR3 DNA sequence: TGTGCCAGCAGCTTAGGCGCGGGGGCCACGAGTAAGCAGTACTTC. Its protein product is CASSLGAGATSKQYF.

The chain combines TRBV30 with TRBJ2-1; 10 bases fit TRBD2. This CDR3 spans 16 amino acids. The germline V gene encodes CDR1 GTSNPN and CDR2 SVGIG (reference sequence). J gave up 7 bases and V 1 base, and 10 bases lay outside the gene matches. Here the CDR3 reads CAWSAAGAGGLNEQFF. CDR3 in DNA: TGTGCCTGGAGTGCCGCCGGAGCGGGAGGGTTGAATGAGCAGTTCTTC.

This clone was observed a few times. This sequence joins TRBV11-2 and TRBJ1-1; no clear D. Trimming took 2 bases from V and 0 from J, leaving 4 bases between them. Germline V gene lookup returns CDR1 SGHAT and CDR2 FQNNGV. The CDR3 runs to 13 residues. The CDR3: CASSLTVNTEAFF. The CDR3 DNA sequence: TGTGCCAGCAGCTTAACTGTGAACACTGAAGCTTTCTTT. Combining the CDR3 with reference TRBV11-2 and TRBJ1-1 gives the whole variable domain EAGVAQSPRYKIIEKRQSVAFWCNPISGHATLYWYQQILGQGPKLLIQFQNNGVVDDSQLPKDRFSAERLKGVDSTLKIQPAKLEDSAVYLCASSLTVNTEAFFGQGTRLTVV.

This rearrangement joins TRBV5-1 to TRBJ2-2; 7 bases are a match to TRBD2. Germline V gene sequence: CDR1 SGHRS, CDR2 YFSETQ. The CDR3 totals 16 residues. Trimming at V came to 4 bases and at J to 2 bases, leaving 8 bases not matched to a gene. The CDR3 nucleotides read TGCGCCAGCAGCCAGCTGGCGGGGGTCAACACCGGGGAGCTGTTTTTT. This translates into CASSQLAGVNTGELFF.

This rearrangement joins TRBV12-5 to TRBJ2-3, with D tentatively TRBD1 (5 bases). The CDR3 runs to 13 residues. Germline loops: CDR1 LGHNT, CDR2 FRNRAP. V dropped 1 base and J dropped 6 bases, with 8 bases sitting between them. The CDR3 sequence is CASGLGRQDTQYF. CDR3 DNA sequence: TGTGCTAGTGGTTTGGGCCGACAGGATACGCAGTATTTT.

This chain connects TRBV7-2 to TRBJ2-7; the match to TRBD1 covers 8 bases. J lost 4 bases, V lost 2 bases, and 10 bases had no gene match. The CDR3 has 16 amino acids. The germline gives CDR1 SGHTA, CDR2 FQGNSA. The CDR3 region is CASSLWHRGSGYEQYF. CDR3 DNA sequence: TGTGCCAGCAGCTTATGGCACAGGGGGTCCGGGTACGAGCAGTACTTC.

The chain carries TRBV7-2 and TRBJ2-7; 13 bases are a match to TRBD2. Looked up from germline, CDR1 is SGHTA and CDR2 is FQGNSA. Trimming at V came to 5 bases and at J to 6 bases, leaving 7 bases not matched to a gene. The CDR3 loop spans 15 amino acids. The CDR3 protein is CASSKTGLAGTEQYF. The DNA of the CDR3 is TGTGCCAGCAGCAAGACGGGACTAGCGGGAACCGAGCAGTACTTC.

This rearrangement joins TRBV4-2 to TRBJ2-5; 13 bases fit TRBD2. The CDR3 runs 16 residues. CDR1 and CDR2 (germline): LGHNA, YNFKEQ. The V and J ends lost 1 base and 7 bases, in that order; junction bases with no gene match: 6. The CDR3 region is CASSQGTSGGEATQYF. In DNA, the CDR3 is TGTGCCAGCAGCCAAGGGACTAGCGGGGGTGAAGCGACCCAGTACTTC.

In DNA form, the CDR3 reads TGTGCCAGCAGTGGGGACAGGGTCCATGAGCAGTTCTTC. This encodes CASSGDRVHEQFF. The chain carries TRBV6-5 and TRBJ2-1; 9 bases fit TRBD1. Per the germline V gene, CDR1 is MNHEY and CDR2 is SVGAGI. This CDR3 is built from 13 residues. J lost 8 bases, V lost 5 bases, and 4 bases had no gene match.

The chain links TRBV4-1 to TRBJ1-1, with D hard to call. V shed 0 bases and J shed 4 bases, with 15 bases lying between them. From germline, CDR1 is MGHRA and CDR2 YSYEKL. The CDR3 runs 16 residues. Here the CDR3 DNA reads TGCGCCAGCAGCCAAGATAGTGGGCAGACGCTCACTGAAGCTTTCTTT. Amino acid sequence: CASSQDSGQTLTEAFF.

The rearrangement uses TRBV30 and TRBJ2-1; maybe TRBD1 (6 bases). This CDR3 has 12 residues. Germline lookup yields CDR1 GTSNPN and CDR2 SVGIG (reference sequence). Trimming removed 0 bases at V and 14 bases at J, with 14 bases between. The CDR3 coding sequence is TGTGCCTGGAGTGTACAAAGGGGGTACGAGTTCTTC. Amino acids: CAWSVQRGYEFF.

The chain couples TRBV18 to TRBJ1-1; tentatively, D is TRBD1 (5 bases). V gave up 4 bases and J gave up 3 bases, with 21 bases separating them. CDR1 is KGHSH, CDR2 LQKENI, per germline. This CDR3 contains 17 residues. The CDR3 DNA follows: TGTGCCAGCTCACGTACAGGTAAACTGGCCGAAGACACTGAAGCTTTCTTT. As protein: CASSRTGKLAEDTEAFF.

In this sample, this clone turned up once. This sequence joins TRBV7-2 and TRBJ2-7; D is possibly TRBD2 (7 bases). The CDR3 runs to 15 residues. Looked up from germline, CDR1 is SGHTA and CDR2 is FQGNSA. V dropped 8 bases and J dropped 0 bases, with 17 bases sitting between them. Here the CDR3 DNA reads TGTGCCAGCTGGGGAGGGGGTAGGGGCTCCTACGAGCAGTACTTC. This sequence encodes CASWGGGRGSYEQYF.